The 8 T cell receptor beta chains in this list originate from one sample, sequenced in a study of T cell changes during pregnancy in multiple sclerosis. Profiled with immunoSEQ multiplex PCR; TCRdb holds only in-frame clones, not every one. The sample gives about 45,000 clones, approximately 91% of which show up once; 0.58% is in the top ten. Here the sequenced sample was CD4+ T cells from peripheral blood mononuclear cells, taken in the first trimester of pregnancy. The receptors originated from a female donor with multiple sclerosis, enrolled in a pregnancy study.

The rearrangement uses TRBV30 and TRBJ2-7, with 9 bases that match TRBD1. With 2 bases clipped from V and 4 bases from J, the junction kept 6 bases outside the gene matches. The CDR3 spans 14 residues. Germline CDR1 reads GTSNPN; CDR2 reads SVGIG (reference sequence). The CDR3 region is CAWSRQGGVYEQYF. In DNA, the CDR3 is TGTGCCTGGAGTAGACAGGGGGGAGTTTACGAGCAGTACTTC.

The chain joins TRBV2 to TRBJ2-3, with 7 positions matching TRBD2. The CDR3 is 17 amino acids. The junction had 9 bases not matched to a gene; V was cut back by 3 bases and J by 0 bases. Germline V gives CDR1 SNHLY, CDR2 FYNNEI. CDR3 DNA: TGTGCCAGCAGTGATTTAGTAGCGGGCCGGAGCACAGATACGCAGTATTTT. It yields the protein CASSDLVAGRSTDTQYF. Full variable domain (rest looked up from reference TRBV2 and TRBJ2-3): EPEVTQTPSHQVTQMGQEVILRCVPISNHLYFYWYRQILGQKVEFLVSFYNNEISEKSEIFDDQFSVERPDGSNFTLKIRSTKLEDSAMYFCASSDLVAGRSTDTQYFGPGTRLTVL.

The chain carries TRBV6-1 and TRBJ2-5; tentative D call: TRBD2 (6 bases). The germline gives CDR1 MNHNS, CDR2 SASEGT. The CDR3 runs 11 residues. CDR3 residues: CVSGYQETQYF. The CDR3 bases are TGTGTAAGCGGGTACCAAGAGACCCAGTACTTC.

The chain joins TRBV4-1 to TRBJ1-1, with a weak D call TRBD1 (5 bases). CDR3 length: 15 amino acids. V shed 4 bases and J shed 1 base, with 13 bases lying between them. Germline values: CDR1 MGHRA, CDR2 YSYEKL. The CDR3 loop reads CASSLRGARNTEAFF. CDR3 nucleotide sequence: TGCGCCAGCAGCCTGCGTGGGGCTAGGAACACTGAAGCTTTCTTT.

The gene calls are TRBV12-5 and TRBJ1-1; D remains unclear. The CDR3 sequence is 18 residues long. Trimming took 0 bases from V and 0 from J, leaving 17 bases between them. Germline V CDR1 and CDR2: LGHNT, FRNRAP. The CDR3 protein is CASGLVLGRHAMNTEAFF. CDR3 nucleotides: TGTGCTAGTGGTTTGGTACTAGGCAGGCACGCCATGAACACTGAAGCTTTCTTT. The full variable domain, completed using reference TRBV12-5 and TRBJ1-1, is DARVTQTPRHKVTEMGQEVTMRCQPILGHNTVFWYRQTMMQGLELLAYFRNRAPLDDSGMPKDRFSAEMPDATLATLKIQPSEPRDSAVYFCASGLVLGRHAMNTEAFFGQGTRLTVV.

The CDR3 spells CASSQVVSQDNSPLHF. The CDR3 DNA sequence: TGTGCCAGCAGCCAAGTCGTGTCTCAGGATAATTCACCCCTCCACTTT. The gene calls are TRBV4-2 and TRBJ1-6; D remains unclear. V gave up 1 base and J gave up 5 bases, with 12 bases separating them. Germline V gene data show CDR1 as LGHNA and CDR2 as YNFKEQ. CDR3 length equals 16 residues.

The rearrangement joins TRBV7-9 to TRBJ2-4, with a possible D match to TRBD1 (5 bases). The CDR3 spans 15 residues. The germline V gene encodes CDR1 SEHNR and CDR2 FQNEAQ (reference sequence). V dropped 7 bases and J dropped 0 bases, with 13 bases sitting between them. The CDR3 DNA reads as TGTGCCAGCACCTTGGGGCCTCTAGCCAAAAACATTCAGTACTTC. Translated, it gives CASTLGPLAKNIQYF. Complete variable domain (other parts from reference TRBV7-9 and TRBJ2-4): DTGVSQNPRHKITKRGQNVTFRCDPISEHNRLYWYRQTLGQGPEFLTYFQNEAQLEKSRLLSDRFSAERPKGSFSTLEIQRTEQGDSAMYLCASTLGPLAKNIQYFGAGTRLSVL.

The chain joins TRBV5-8 to TRBJ2-3; TRBD2 matches 14 bases. Germline CDR1 SGHTS, CDR2 YDEGEE. V gave up 4 bases and J gave up 2 bases; unmatched junction bases: 3. The CDR3 runs 16 residues. CDR3: CASSPGLAGVTDTQYF. Here the CDR3 DNA reads TGTGCCAGCAGCCCGGGACTAGCGGGAGTCACAGATACGCAGTATTTT.